Listed here are 30 T cell receptor beta chains from one sample, sequenced in a study of T cell repertoires in aging, cancer and after chemotherapy. Peripheral blood genomic DNA, not sorted cells or RNA, was the template. A mixed TRB-A/B primer pool amplified rearranged TRB by multiplex touch-down PCR. Using its own MiXCR run on the multiplex PCR reads, TCRdb lists one record per CDR3 protein. The sample yields 10,000 to 15,000 distinct CDR3 sequences, about 29% seen once. Sample: blood. Every receptor here comes from a human donor with a blood cancer.

This clonotype is medium-sized (0.01 to 0.1%) in the sample. V gene TRBV27 combines with J gene TRBJ2-7; D is unresolved. Trimming stripped 6 bases from V and 2 bases from J, with 14 bases between. Germline CDR1 and CDR2: MNHEY and SMNVEV (reference sequence). The CDR3 has 14 residues. The CDR3 DNA is TGTGCCAGCAGAGGTGAGTCCCCTGCCTACGAGCAGTACTTC. The encoded protein is CASRGESPAYEQYF.

This clonotype is categorized as medium-sized. This sequence joins TRBV15 and TRBJ2-3, with a tentative D call TRBD1 (6 bases). Trimming took 0 bases from V and 2 from J, leaving 15 bases between them. There are 17 residues in the CDR3. Germline lookup yields CDR1 LNHNV and CDR2 YYDKDF (reference sequence). The CDR3 sequence is CATSRDKGVIFTDTQYF. As DNA, the CDR3 is TGTGCCACCAGCAGAGATAAGGGGGTCATTTTCACAGATACGCAGTATTTT.

By proportion, this clonotype is medium-sized (0.01 to 0.1%). The J gene is TRBJ1-4, the V gene TRBV13, with 7 bases lining up with TRBD1. Germline CDR1 reads PRHDT; CDR2 reads FYEKMQ (reference sequence). CDR3 length: 13 residues. J lost 8 bases, V lost 5 bases, and 5 bases had no gene match. CDR3 loop: CASSRDREEKLFF. DNA for the CDR3: TGTGCCAGCAGCCGTGACAGGGAAGAAAAACTGTTTTTT.

This sequence joins TRBV6-1 and TRBJ1-5; no clear D. V lost 1 base to trimming and J lost 5 bases, with 9 bases between them. CDR1 and CDR2 from the germline V gene are MNHNS and SASEGT. The length of the CDR3 is 14 residues. DNA for the CDR3: TGTGCCAGCAGTGAAGTTACAGAGTATCAGCCCCAGCATTTT. Encoded protein: CASSEVTEYQPQHF.

The CDR3 protein is CASSLTGPDTQYF. The CDR3 DNA follows: TGTGCCAGCAGCTTAACAGGGCCAGATACGCAGTATTTT. This chain uses TRBV7-2 with TRBJ2-3, with a weak D call TRBD1 (6 bases). The CDR3 has 13 amino acids. The V end was cut by 2 bases, the J end by 4 bases, with 7 bases between. Germline V CDR1 and CDR2: SGHTA, FQGNSA.

The chain combines TRBV18 with TRBJ2-2; no firm D call. The CDR3 totals 16 residues. Trimming took off 3 bases at V and 2 bases at J, with 13 bases between the two ends. The V gene's germline CDR1 is KGHSH and CDR2 LQKENI. CDR3 sequence: CASSPSSVSNTGELFF. The DNA of the CDR3 is TGTGCCAGCTCACCTTCCAGCGTGAGTAACACCGGGGAGCTGTTTTTT.

This clonotype turned up a few times. V usage is TRBV21-1 and J usage is TRBJ1-5. TRBV21-1 is termed a pseudogene. This CDR3 comprises 15 residues. CDR3 nucleotide sequence: TGTGCCAGCAGCGCCGACCAGGTGAGCAATCAGCCCCAGCATTTT. Translating gives CASSADQVSNQPQHF.

This chain joins TRBV7-9 and TRBJ2-3; D is possibly TRBD2 (5 bases). The germline V and J ends were trimmed by 7 bases and 3 bases, with 17 bases remaining between them. Germline CDR1 reads SEHNR; CDR2 reads FQNEAQ (reference sequence). The CDR3 contains 15 residues. In nucleotides, the CDR3 is TGTGCCAGCACCTGGGGAGAAGAGGAGACAGATACGCAGTATTTT. Translation: CASTWGEEETDTQYF.

The V gene is TRBV20-1, the J gene TRBJ2-1; 7 nucleotides match TRBD2. The V segment lost 4 bases and the J segment 0 bases; nucleotides outside the gene matches: 6. In germline, CDR1 is DFQATT, CDR2 SNEGSKA (reference sequence). CDR3 size: 15 residues. CDR3 in DNA: TGCAGTGCTAACGAGCGGACTAGCTCCTACAATGAGCAGTTCTTC. This encodes CSANERTSSYNEQFF.

The genes are TRBV30 and TRBJ1-6; 7 positions agree with TRBD1. The ends lost 4 bases at V and 9 bases at J; junction bases unmatched: 15. This CDR3 is built from 16 residues. Germline V gene data show CDR1 as GTSNPN and CDR2 as SVGIG (reference sequence). CDR3 bases: TGTGCCTGGAATCCACACCCGACCAGGGGGGGTTCACCCCTCCACTTT. This gives the protein CAWNPHPTRGGSPLHF.

The rearrangement joins TRBV30 to TRBJ2-3, with TRBD2 matching 9 bases. The CDR3 spans 16 residues. From germline, CDR1 is GTSNPN and CDR2 SVGIG (reference sequence). V was pared by 7 bases and J by 4 bases, with 15 bases of the junction left unmatched. The CDR3 DNA sequence: TGTGCCTACACCGGGGGGGTAGCGGGAGCCTCAGATACGCAGTATTTT. Encoded protein: CAYTGGVAGASDTQYF.

The chain carries TRBV7-9 and TRBJ2-7; TRBD1 is a possible D gene (6 bases). Trimming cost V 4 bases and J 5 bases, with 12 bases left between them. The germline V gene encodes CDR1 SEHNR and CDR2 FQNEAQ (reference sequence). This CDR3 has 13 amino acids. The CDR3: CASSSHRVDEQYF. The CDR3 DNA is TGTGCCAGCAGCTCGCACAGGGTTGACGAGCAGTACTTC.

This clonotype is labeled as medium-sized. The gene calls are TRBV11-1 and TRBJ2-1, with 10 positions matching TRBD2. The CDR3 consists of 16 residues. V lost 6 bases, J lost 6 bases, and 11 bases stayed unmatched. The germline V gene has CDR1 SGHAT and CDR2 FQDESV (reference sequence). CDR3 protein: CASRQGPVAGGNEQFF. DNA of the CDR3: TGTGCCAGCAGGCAAGGCCCGGTAGCGGGAGGCAATGAGCAGTTCTTC. The variable domain in full, with the rest retrieved from reference TRBV11-1 and TRBJ2-1, is EAEVAQSPRYKITEKSQAVAFWCDPISGHATLYWYRQILGQGPELLVQFQDESVVDDSQLPKDRFSAERLKGVDSTLKIQPAELGDSAMYLCASRQGPVAGGNEQFFGPGTRLTVL.

The V gene is TRBV6-1, the J gene TRBJ2-7, with D perhaps TRBD1 (5 bases). Trimming left V 1 base short and J 3 bases short, with 13 bases between. CDR1 and CDR2 (germline): MNHNS, SASEGT. The length of the CDR3 is 15 residues. The CDR3 DNA reads TGTGCCAGCAGTGAAGTACCAGGGTCGGGCTACGAGCAGTACGTC. It is translated as CASSEVPGSGYEQYV.

V usage is TRBV7-6 and J usage is TRBJ2-7, with D tentatively TRBD1 (6 bases). Trimming shortened V by 1 base and J by 4 bases, and 8 bases separated the two germline ends. Germline CDR1 SGHVS, CDR2 FNYEAQ. This CDR3 region has 13 residues. The CDR3 DNA reads TGTGCCAGCAGCTTAGTAGGGGGTTACGAGCAGTACTTC. This sequence encodes CASSLVGGYEQYF.

Regarding this clonotype: A much more abundant neighbour one base away suggests this may be a read error. The chain employs TRBV6-5 and TRBJ2-5; the D call may be TRBD1 or TRBD2 (5 bases each). Germline CDR1 is MNHEY and CDR2 is SVGAGI. The CDR3 sequence is 14 residues long. The CDR3 region has the DNA TGTGTCAGCAGAGGGTGGGACGGTACGACGACCCAGTACTTC. This translates into CVSRGWDGTTTQYF.

The gene calls are TRBV20-1 and TRBJ2-1; maybe TRBD1 (6 bases). The germline gives CDR1 DFQATT, CDR2 SNEGSKA (reference sequence). The CDR3 runs to 10 residues. Trimming took 7 bases from V and 12 from J, leaving 13 bases between them. CDR3: CSVQGGRQFF. The CDR3 region has the DNA TGCAGTGTACAGGGTGGACGGCAGTTCTTC.

This clonotype rates as medium-sized. The chain combines TRBV27 with TRBJ2-3; 9 nucleotides agree with TRBD2. Germline-derived CDR1 and CDR2 are MNHEY and SMNVEV (reference sequence). Trimming cost V 5 bases and J 0 bases; bases outside gene matches: 6. This CDR3 has 16 residues. CDR3 amino acids: CASSHSGRGSTDTQYF. In nucleotides, the CDR3 is TGTGCCAGCAGTCATAGCGGGAGAGGGAGCACAGATACGCAGTATTTT.

There are a few counts of this clonotype. J is TRBJ2-5 and V is TRBV20-1, with TRBD2 matching over 12 bases. V trimming: 6 bases; J trimming: 5 bases; junction bases outside the gene matches: 7. The germline gives CDR1 DFQATT, CDR2 SNEGSKA (reference sequence). The CDR3 sequence is 14 residues long. CDR3 residues: CSAPRTSGTETQYF. The CDR3 nucleotides read TGCAGTGCGCCAAGGACTAGCGGGACGGAGACCCAGTACTTC.

This clonotype was picked up a small number of times. This chain uses TRBV24-1 with TRBJ1-5; 7 bases align to TRBD1. Germline V gives CDR1 KGHDR, CDR2 SFDVKD. V lost 7 bases, J lost 7 bases, and 3 bases stayed unmatched. The CDR3 loop spans 12 amino acids. The CDR3 DNA reads TGTGCCACCAGCAGGGGGGTGCAGCCCCAGCATTTT. Translation: CATSRGVQPQHF.

This clonotype ranks as medium-sized (0.01 to 0.1%). This chain connects TRBV5-6 to TRBJ2-5, with D tentatively TRBD2 (6 bases). CDR3 length: 13 amino acids. Germline-derived CDR1 and CDR2 are SGHDT and YYEEEE. V shed 2 bases and J shed 2 bases, with 7 bases lying between them. The CDR3 sequence is CASSFGTQETQYF. CDR3 nucleotides: TGTGCCAGCAGCTTCGGGACTCAAGAGACCCAGTACTTC.

In this sample, this clonotype is medium-sized (0.01 to 0.1%). The J gene is TRBJ2-5, the V gene TRBV15; D is perhaps TRBD2 (5 bases). Germline values: CDR1 LNHNV, CDR2 YYDKDF (reference sequence). The V end lost 1 base, the J end lost 8 bases, and 11 bases lay between the germline ends. The CDR3 length is 13 residues. DNA of the CDR3: TGTGCCACCAGCAGAGGGCGGGCCGACACCCAGTACTTC. Its protein is CATSRGRADTQYF.

The sample holds a few counts of this clonotype. This chain uses TRBV20-1 with TRBJ2-1, with TRBD2 as a possible D gene (6 bases). The germline CDR1 and CDR2 sequences are DFQATT and SNEGSKA (reference sequence). The CDR3 sequence is 16 residues long. The CDR3: CSLGDSPVETYNEQFF. The CDR3 region has the DNA TGCAGCCTGGGGGACTCCCCCGTAGAAACCTACAATGAGCAGTTCTTC.

V and J are TRBV4-2 and TRBJ2-2; possible D gene TRBD2, 6 bases. Germline V gene lookup returns CDR1 LGHNA and CDR2 YNFKEQ. V was shortened by 1 base and J by 6 bases, with 12 bases between the two germline ends. The CDR3 covers 15 residues. CDR3 DNA sequence: TGTGCCAGCAGCCAAGTTCTTAGCGGAGCCGGGGAGCTGTTTTTT. As protein: CASSQVLSGAGELFF.

There are many counts of this clonotype. CDR3 coding DNA: TGTGCCAGCAGTGGGGGGTACACCAGCACAGATACGCAGTATTTT. This codes for CASSGGYTSTDTQYF. The rearrangement links TRBV5-6 to TRBJ2-3, with TRBD2 as a possible D gene (6 bases). CDR1 SGHDT and CDR2 YYEEEE come from the germline V gene. The length of the CDR3 is 15 residues. V lost 5 bases and J 0 bases, leaving 13 bases between the germline ends.

This clonotype showed up just once. A single base separates this from a much larger clone, so it may be a read error. The chain links TRBV18 to TRBJ1-2; 7 nucleotides agree with TRBD1. This CDR3 has 16 residues. The trim removed 6 bases at V and 7 bases at J, leaving 17 bases unmatched. Germline CDR1 and CDR2: KGHSH and LQKENI. CDR3 DNA sequence: TGTGCCAGCTCGCCCGAGACAGGGACCTCTGCAGGTGGCTACACCTTC. It is translated as CASSPETGTSAGGYTF.

The chain combines TRBV7-6 with TRBJ2-2, with a tentative D call TRBD1 (6 bases). The length of the CDR3 is 13 residues. Germline CDR1 and CDR2: SGHVS and FNYEAQ. V lost 2 bases and J lost 5, with 6 bases in between. The CDR3 nucleotides read TGTGCCAGCAGCTTACAGGGGACCGGGGAGCTGTTTTTT. Its translation: CASSLQGTGELFF.

V and J are TRBV6-1 and TRBJ1-1; D call uncertain. The CDR3 has 14 amino acids. V shed 3 bases and J shed 0 bases, with 8 bases lying between them. Germline CDR1 and CDR2: MNHNS and SASEGT. CDR3: CASSEGAVNTEAFF. CDR3 coding DNA: TGTGCCAGCAGTGAGGGTGCAGTGAACACTGAAGCTTTCTTT.

This chain uses TRBV20-1 with TRBJ1-5; D unresolved. CDR1 and CDR2 (germline): DFQATT, SNEGSKA (reference sequence). Trimming cost V 6 bases and J 2 bases, with 8 bases left between them. The CDR3 covers 12 residues. CDR3 in amino acids: CSATLGNQPQHF. DNA for the CDR3: TGCAGTGCCACACTGGGCAATCAGCCCCAGCATTTT.

This chain connects TRBV14 to TRBJ2-7; 9 bases fit TRBD2. The V gene's germline CDR1 is SGHDN and CDR2 FVKESK. CDR3 length equals 14 residues. V shed 2 bases, J shed 13 bases, and the junction held 12 bases outside the gene matches. This CDR3 reads CASSQSSSSGIEYV. The CDR3 coding sequence is TGTGCCAGCAGCCAATCTTCGTCTAGCGGGATTGAATACGTC.